These 29 T cell receptor beta chains share one sample of origin, sequenced in a study of vaccination and CD4 T cells after COVID-19. The antigens of these receptors remain unknown. Oncomine TCR Beta short-read sequencing was applied to DNA from cultured CD4+ T cells. TCRdb re-called the PCR reads through MiXCR, storing one row per CDR3 protein. Of around 13,000 distinct CDR3 sequences detected, under 55% appear once; the ten largest clones hold roughly 8.4%. Treatment: roughly 10-day PBMC culture with coronavirus spike peptide pools or control peptides (ViraFEST assay). The sequencing here drew on CD4+ T cells from blood, cultured in vitro, taken before SARS-CoV-2 vaccination. The receptors were gathered from a human donor who had recovered from COVID-19.

This clonotype was observed a single time. The V call is TRBV10-3, the J call TRBJ1-3; D gene ambiguous. This CDR3 comprises 13 residues. Germline V gives CDR1 ENHRY, CDR2 SYGVKD. The V end was cut by 10 bases, the J end by 1 base, with 11 bases between. For the CDR3, the DNA is TGTGCCACCACACCAGCTTCTGGAAACACCATATATTTT. It encodes CATTPASGNTIYF.

The chain links TRBV7-3 to TRBJ2-1, with TRBD2 matching over 9 bases. V gave up 8 bases and J gave up 1 base; unmatched junction bases: 6. The V gene's germline CDR1 is SGHTA and CDR2 FQGTGA. The CDR3 contains 15 residues. The CDR3 is CASALREGSYNEQFF. The CDR3 DNA reads as TGTGCCAGCGCGTTGCGGGAGGGTTCCTACAATGAGCAGTTCTTC.

The chain links TRBV7-8 to TRBJ2-7, with 7 bases matching TRBD1. CDR1 SGHVS and CDR2 FQNEAQ come from the germline V gene. J gave up 3 bases and V 1 base, and 9 bases lay outside the gene matches. This CDR3 has 16 amino acids. This CDR3 is CASSLGPLTGFYEQYF. CDR3 nucleotides: TGTGCCAGCAGCTTAGGACCCCTGACAGGGTTCTACGAGCAGTACTTC.

CDR3 nucleotide sequence: TGTGCCAGCAGCCAAGGACTAGGCTCCTACGAGCAGTACTTC. This encodes CASSQGLGSYEQYF. This chain connects TRBV4-2 to TRBJ2-7; possibly TRBD2 for D (6 bases). Per the germline V gene, CDR1 is LGHNA and CDR2 is YNFKEQ. The CDR3 loop spans 14 amino acids. Trimming left V 1 base short and J 0 bases short, with 7 bases between.

This clonotype turned up a few times. The chain couples TRBV7-9 to TRBJ2-3; D gene unclear. The CDR3 extends over 13 amino acids. CDR1 is SEHNR, CDR2 FQNEAQ, per germline (reference sequence). Trimming took 4 bases from V and 2 from J, leaving 7 bases between them. CDR3 nucleotide sequence: TGTGCCAGCAGCTACGGAAACACAGATACGCAGTATTTT. This translates into CASSYGNTDTQYF. The entire variable domain, with the rest obtained from reference TRBV7-9 and TRBJ2-3, is as follows: DTGVSQNPRHKITKRGQNVTFRCDPISEHNRLYWYRQTLGQGPEFLTYFQNEAQLEKSRLLSDRFSAERPKGSFSTLEIQRTEQGDSAMYLCASSYGNTDTQYFGPGTRLTVL.

This clonotype has a handful of counts. The rearrangement joins TRBV27 to TRBJ2-2, with TRBD1 matching over 7 bases. The CDR3 contains 17 residues. The junction had 18 bases not matched to a gene; V was cut back by 6 bases and J by 8 bases. From germline, CDR1 is MNHEY and CDR2 SMNVEV (reference sequence). CDR3 amino acids: CASSPIGNRGRTGELFF. The CDR3 region has the DNA TGTGCCAGCAGCCCGATCGGCAACAGGGGTCGTACTGGGGAGCTGTTTTTT.

This clonotype has more than one count but fewer than ten. The V and J genes are TRBV10-3 and TRBJ1-2; D gene ambiguous. The germline gives CDR1 ENHRY, CDR2 SYGVKD. This CDR3 comprises 14 residues. The V end lost 11 bases, the J end lost 4 bases, and 20 bases lay between the germline ends. The CDR3 nucleotides read TGTGCCCTCTCTCCGGGCAGAGCCCTCTATGGCTACACCTTC. Protein: CALSPGRALYGYTF.

The chain uses TRBV6-1 and TRBJ1-2, with D possibly matching TRBD1 (5 bases). CDR1 is MNHNS and CDR2 is SASEGT in the germline V gene. Trimming removed 5 bases at V and 8 bases at J, with 15 bases between. The CDR3 runs 13 residues. The CDR3 sequence: CASSPQASTGYTF. The CDR3 bases are TGTGCCAGCAGTCCACAGGCCAGCACGGGCTACACCTTC.

The CDR3: CSASPLLGSYNEQFF. The CDR3 DNA is TGCAGTGCTAGTCCCCTTCTTGGATCCTACAATGAGCAGTTCTTC. The chain recombines TRBV20-1 with TRBJ2-1; no reliable D call. The ends were cut back, 3 bases at V and 1 base at J, with 13 bases in the middle. CDR1 is DFQATT, CDR2 SNEGSKA, per germline (reference sequence). The CDR3 runs to 15 residues.

The rearrangement uses TRBV7-2 and TRBJ1-5; D remains unclear. Germline CDR1 is SGHTA and CDR2 is FQGNSA. Trimming stripped 5 bases from V and 0 bases from J, with 14 bases between. This CDR3 has 16 amino acids. CDR3 amino acids: CASSLKGAYSNQPQHF. CDR3 sequence (DNA): TGTGCCAGCAGCCTAAAAGGAGCCTATAGCAATCAGCCCCAGCATTTT.

This clonotype has a handful of counts. The chain recombines TRBV6-2 or TRBV6-3 with TRBJ1-1; the D is unclear. From germline, CDR1 is MNHEY and CDR2 SVGEGT. This CDR3 is built from 11 residues. Between the trimmed V and J ends, which lost 6 bases and 4 bases, there was a span of 6 bases. The CDR3 is CASRDFTEAFF. CDR3 nucleotides: TGTGCCAGCAGGGACTTCACTGAAGCTTTCTTT.

The table lists this clonotype with a few counts. The rearrangement joins TRBV14 to TRBJ2-7, with TRBD1 matching over 9 bases. The J segment lost 5 bases and the V segment lost 4 bases, leaving 9 bases of the junction unmatched. The CDR3 has 15 amino acids. Germline CDR1 is SGHDN and CDR2 is FVKESK. The CDR3 region has the DNA TGTGCCAGCAGCCGCGACAGGGGGTCGCGGGACGAGCAGTACTTC. It is translated as CASSRDRGSRDEQYF. The full variable domain, completed using reference TRBV14 and TRBJ2-7, is EAGVTQFPSHSVIEKGQTVTLRCDPISGHDNLYWYRRVMGKEIKFLLHFVKESKQDESGMPNNRFLAERTGGTYSTLKVQPAELEDSGVYFCASSRDRGSRDEQYFGPGTRLTVT.

This clonotype was detected once. This chain connects TRBV10-3 to TRBJ2-5, with TRBD2 as a possible D gene (6 bases). Germline CDR1 ENHRY, CDR2 SYGVKD. This CDR3 has 14 residues. V gave up 6 bases and J gave up 1 base, with 12 bases separating them. The DNA of the CDR3 is TGTGCCATCAGGCCGGCGGGGACCCAAGAGACCCAGTACTTC. Amino acids: CAIRPAGTQETQYF.

This chain links TRBV19 with TRBJ1-2, with D possibly being TRBD1 (5 bases). The CDR3 loop spans 15 amino acids. Germline lookup yields CDR1 LNHDA and CDR2 SQIVND (reference sequence). The germline V and J ends were trimmed by 6 bases and 6 bases, with 20 bases remaining between them. CDR3 sequence: CASSSSFGGRNGYTF. CDR3 coding DNA: TGTGCCAGTAGCTCTTCCTTTGGGGGTAGGAATGGCTACACCTTC.

This chain joins TRBV6-5 and TRBJ1-6; perhaps TRBD1 as D (5 bases). The germline V gene has CDR1 MNHEY and CDR2 SVGAGI. The CDR3 contains 16 residues. V was pared by 2 bases and J by 6 bases, with 14 bases between. CDR3 residues: CASSYGAGPSNSPLHF. The DNA of the CDR3 is TGTGCCAGCAGTTACGGAGCAGGGCCTAGTAATTCACCCCTCCACTTT.

The chain is built from TRBV6-5 and TRBJ2-1; D is possibly TRBD2 (5 bases). Looked up from germline, CDR1 is MNHEY and CDR2 is SVGAGI. CDR3 length: 14 amino acids. Deletions cut 2 bases from V and 9 bases from J, with 14 bases between. The CDR3 DNA follows: TGTGCCAGCAGTTACCCTTCTAGCATCGGTGAGCAGTTCTTC. Translating gives CASSYPSSIGEQFF.

This rearrangement joins TRBV5-1 to TRBJ1-1; D unresolved. V was shortened by 0 bases and J by 8 bases, with 8 bases between the two germline ends. The CDR3 has 12 residues. Germline CDR1 and CDR2: SGHRS and YFSETQ. The CDR3 DNA reads as TGCGCCAGCAGCTTGGAGGGTCAGGAAGCTTTCTTT. It is translated as CASSLEGQEAFF.

There are a few counts of this clonotype. The chain uses TRBV28 and TRBJ2-5; TRBD1 matches 7 bases. CDR1 MDHEN and CDR2 SYDVKM come from the germline V gene. The length of the CDR3 is 16 residues. J gave up 5 bases and V 5 bases, and 14 bases lay outside the gene matches. CDR3 region: CASSTSLIQGYETQYF. CDR3 bases: TGTGCCAGCAGTACCTCCCTCATACAGGGGTACGAGACCCAGTACTTC.

This clonotype was detected a few times. The genes are TRBV6-1 and TRBJ1-2; tentative D call: TRBD1 (6 bases). V lost 10 bases and J lost 5, with 23 bases in between. Germline-derived CDR1 and CDR2 are MNHNS and SASEGT. This CDR3 comprises 15 residues. The CDR3 region is CATRGGRELIYGYTF. CDR3 in DNA: TGTGCCACCAGGGGAGGGAGAGAGCTCATTTATGGCTACACCTTC.

This clonotype was seen a single time. The chain employs TRBV2 and TRBJ1-6; D is undetermined. Germline V CDR1 and CDR2: SNHLY, FYNNEI. Trimming removed 0 bases from V and 7 bases from J, with 4 bases in between. This CDR3 has 13 residues. In DNA, the CDR3 is TGTGCCAGCAGTGAAGCAAAGAATTCACCCCTCCACTTT. It translates to CASSEAKNSPLHF.

This clonotype occurred a few times. The V and J genes are TRBV7-2 and TRBJ2-7; 9 bases are shared with TRBD2. The ends lost 9 bases at V and 2 bases at J; junction bases unmatched: 8. Looked up from germline, CDR1 is SGHTA and CDR2 is FQGNSA. CDR3 length: 14 amino acids. The CDR3 nucleotides read TGTGCCAGTGGTGGTAGCGGGGGCGCCTACGAGCAGTACTTC. Its translation: CASGGSGGAYEQYF.

The chain has TRBV21-1 and TRBJ1-5; TRBD1 is the table's D call and was not checked against the DNA. TRBV21-1 is an annotated pseudogene. This CDR3 has 17 amino acids. For the CDR3, the DNA is TGTGCCAGCAGTCCACAGGCAAATCCCTATAGCAATCAGCCCCAGCATTTT. It translates to CASSPQANPYSNQPQHF.

The chain recombines TRBV19 with TRBJ2-3, with D possibly being TRBD2 (5 bases). CDR1 is LNHDA and CDR2 is SQIVND in the germline V gene (reference sequence). The V end lost 2 bases, the J end lost 6 bases, and 12 bases lay between the germline ends. The CDR3 loop spans 14 amino acids. The CDR3 DNA sequence: TGTGCCAGTAGTATACGGGGAACGGGGGATACGCAGTATTTT. This sequence encodes CASSIRGTGDTQYF.

V is TRBV6-4 and J is TRBJ1-3, with D possibly matching TRBD1 (6 bases). The V gene lost 6 bases and the J gene lost 4 bases, with 10 bases spanning the gap. Per germline, CDR1 MRHNA and CDR2 SNTAGT. This CDR3 comprises 13 residues. DNA for the CDR3: TGTGCCAGCAGCAGGGGAGAGGGAAACACCATATATTTT. Translated: CASSRGEGNTIYF.

This clonotype has only a few counts. As DNA, the CDR3 is TGTGCCAGCAGCCTCGGACTAGCGGGGTCCACCGGGGAGCTGTTTTTT. This encodes CASSLGLAGSTGELFF. This rearrangement joins TRBV7-3 to TRBJ2-2, with 12 bases matching TRBD2. Germline CDR1 and CDR2: SGHTA and FQGTGA. The V and J ends lost 5 bases and 4 bases, in that order; junction bases with no gene match: 5. The CDR3 totals 16 residues.

V and J are TRBV20-1 and TRBJ2-3; weak D call: TRBD2 (5 bases). V was trimmed by 2 bases and J by 1 base, leaving 13 bases between them. The V gene's germline CDR1 is DFQATT and CDR2 SNEGSKA (reference sequence). The CDR3 has 15 residues. The CDR3 DNA is TGCAGTGCTAGAAGGACTCCGCCAGGCACAGATACGCAGTATTTT. Amino acid sequence: CSARRTPPGTDTQYF.

The rearrangement joins TRBV11-3 to TRBJ2-7; 12 bases fit TRBD2. The CDR3 is made up of 15 amino acids. V was clipped by 1 base and J by 3 bases; unmatched bases: 1. Germline assignment: CDR1 SGHNT and CDR2 YENEEA. CDR3 protein: CASSLGTSGIYEQYF. The CDR3 DNA follows: TGTGCCAGCAGCTTAGGGACTAGCGGGATCTACGAGCAGTACTTC.

The chain is built from TRBV27 and TRBJ2-1; D not resolved. Trimming left V 6 bases short and J 0 bases short, with 12 bases between. Germline CDR1 and CDR2: MNHEY and SMNVEV (reference sequence). CDR3 size: 15 residues. CDR3 amino acids: CASSSPAGSYNEQFF. The CDR3 DNA follows: TGTGCCAGCAGCAGTCCGGCCGGCTCCTACAATGAGCAGTTCTTC.

The chain uses TRBV27 and TRBJ1-2, with D perhaps matching TRBD1 (6 bases). The CDR3 extends over 15 amino acids. V was cut by 2 bases and J by 4 bases, with 14 bases left in between. The germline V gene encodes CDR1 MNHEY and CDR2 SMNVEV (reference sequence). The CDR3: CASSLATDRSYGYTF. DNA for the CDR3: TGTGCCAGCAGTTTAGCCACTGACAGGAGCTATGGCTACACCTTC.